The sequence of this TCR beta chain was determined in a study of T cell repertoires in cytomegalovirus infection (dated by TCRdb to the late 2010s). With regard to the full study: Peptide stimulations targeted recently identified HLA-C-restricted CMV epitopes, whose presentation resists viral immunomodulation, together with well-studied HLA-B-restricted epitopes. The HLA type of each donor mattered for the analysis, because public TCR beta signatures pointed to carriage of CMV infection along with the matching HLA type. The full study reports these points: The ex vivo response was dominated by HLA-C-restricted CMV-specific TCR beta clonotypes, which also provided the single most frequent clonotype in two of eight donors. Cumulative frequency of public TCR beta family members discriminated carriers of CMV infection plus the relevant HLA type in this cohort and an independent roughly 330-donor cohort.

This clonotype showed up many times. What this receptor recognizes is not known. The sample holds no much larger clone one base away, and base qualities are not on file. Sequencing took place on an Illumina HiSeq 1500. Using fastp at Q25 and MiXCR, TCRdb reprocessed the public reads and kept productive beta chains. When rows share a CDR3 protein, they turn into one entry using the most common DNA and genes. In this sample the table shows some 940,000 distinct CDR3 sequences, under 40% of which occur a single time. The ten largest clones capture roughly 12% of the sample. Clipping removes 6 bases from V and 8 bases from J, with 8 as the unmatched junction base count. The germline V gene specifies SGHTA as CDR1 and FQGNSA as CDR2. Taken from cysteine to phenylalanine, the CDR3 has 15 residues. Just the 45-base CDR3 DNA is kept, in frame starting at base 1. Reading the label with the study, this specimen's treatment or condition is: in vitro stimulation with specific CMV peptide epitopes to enrich CMV-specific T cells.

This sequence was found in a human donor in good health (CMV status not recorded). Some clones in this sample may be carry-over from other donors' samples. The sequencing here drew on cultured CD8+ T cells from PBMCs, taken from culture after CMV antigen stimulation. The chain is made from TRBV7-2 and TRBJ1-6, and TRBD1 aligns with 9 junction nucleotides. This receptor carries the CDR3 CASRVRDRVDSPLHF. The bases are TGTGCCAGCAGAGTAAGGGACAGGGTTGATTCACCCCTCCACTTT.